This entry lists 24 T cell receptor beta chains sequenced from one sample in a study of graft-versus-host responses after intestinal transplantation. No antigen has been identified for these receptors. The data were produced by immunoSEQ multiplex PCR, yet TCRdb's version contains in-frame clones alone and is incomplete. The table shows 55,000 to 65,000 clones, with around 93% occurring only once. Sequencing used unstimulated CD4+ T cells sorted from spleen or lymph node cells, obtained before transplant. The receptors originated from a human donor who was the organ donor for an intestinal transplant.

This clone came up once. The chain joins TRBV7-9 to TRBJ2-1, with TRBD2 matching 12 bases. Germline CDR1 reads SEHNR; CDR2 reads FQNEAQ (reference sequence). V was pared by 5 bases and J by 6 bases, with 5 bases of the junction left unmatched. This CDR3 has 15 amino acids. CDR3 sequence: CASSRLAGGPNEQFF. The CDR3 bases are TGTGCCAGCAGCCGTCTAGCGGGGGGGCCCAATGAGCAGTTCTTC.

This clone came up once. CDR3 sequence: CASSKDGQGPYQNTGELFF. CDR3 DNA sequence: TGTGCCAGCAGCAAAGATGGGCAGGGGCCTTACCAGAACACCGGGGAGCTGTTTTTT. The V gene is TRBV21-1, the J gene TRBJ2-2; TRBD1, the table's D call, was not compared with the DNA. TRBV21-1 counts as a pseudogene. The CDR3 consists of 19 residues.

The chain uses TRBV5-8 and TRBJ2-3; 8 bases agree with TRBD1. The length of the CDR3 is 15 residues. The junction had 3 bases not matched to a gene; V was cut back by 0 bases and J by 3 bases. From germline, CDR1 is SGHTS and CDR2 YDEGEE. CDR3: CASSLGQGATDTQYF. DNA of the CDR3: TGTGCCAGCAGCTTGGGTCAGGGGGCGACAGATACGCAGTATTTT.

CDR3 region: CASVLGYEQYF. The CDR3 DNA is TGTGCCAGCGTCTTGGGATACGAGCAGTACTTC. The rearrangement uses TRBV2 and TRBJ2-7, with unresolved D. Per germline, CDR1 SNHLY and CDR2 FYNNEI. The V gene lost 8 bases and the J gene lost 4 bases, with 9 bases spanning the gap. The CDR3 runs to 11 residues.

V is TRBV2 and J is TRBJ1-3, with D perhaps TRBD1 (6 bases). Trimming stripped 5 bases from V and 0 bases from J, with 8 bases between. Germline V gene sequence: CDR1 SNHLY, CDR2 FYNNEI. CDR3 length: 14 amino acids. The DNA for the CDR3 is TGTGCCAGCAGTACAGGGTCCTCTGGAAACACCATATATTTT. It encodes CASSTGSSGNTIYF.

The rearrangement joins TRBV4-2 to TRBJ1-2, with unresolved D. The CDR3 runs to 13 residues. CDR1 is LGHNA and CDR2 is YNFKEQ in the germline V gene. V shed 1 base and J shed 4 bases, with 7 bases lying between them. CDR3 sequence (DNA): TGTGCCAGCAGCCAAGGGACCGCCTATGGCTACACCTTC. As protein: CASSQGTAYGYTF.

This clone was seen more than once but under ten times. The chain is built from TRBV4-3 and TRBJ1-2; 8 positions match TRBD1. This CDR3 has 16 residues. The trim removed 0 bases at V and 6 bases at J, leaving 9 bases unmatched. Germline-derived CDR1 and CDR2 are LGHNA and YSLEER. The DNA of the CDR3 is TGCGCCAGCAGCCAAGATCGGGCAGGGGGCAGAGATGGCTACACCTTC. Its protein is CASSQDRAGGRDGYTF.

The J gene is TRBJ2-3, the V gene TRBV7-6; 11 nucleotides match TRBD2. CDR1 and CDR2 from the germline V gene are SGHVS and FNYEAQ. The V gene end was trimmed by 2 bases and the J gene end by 1 base; junction bases not matched to a gene: 2. The CDR3 contains 16 residues. The CDR3 DNA is TGTGCCAGCAGCTTATTGACTAGCGGGGGCACAGATACGCAGTATTTT. Protein: CASSLLTSGGTDTQYF.

The chain is built from TRBV9 and TRBJ2-2, with a weak D call TRBD2 (6 bases). V dropped 3 bases and J dropped 7 bases, with 13 bases sitting between them. Germline-derived CDR1 and CDR2 are SGDLS and YYNGEE. CDR3 length equals 14 residues. CDR3 amino acids: CASSGEAWGGELFF. The CDR3 nucleotides read TGTGCCAGCAGCGGGGAGGCGTGGGGCGGGGAGCTGTTTTTT.

This clone occurred a few times. V gene TRBV19 combines with J gene TRBJ1-3; the match to TRBD1 covers 10 bases. Trimming removed 6 bases from V and 7 bases from J; junction bases left unmatched: 6. Germline CDR1 and CDR2: LNHDA and SQIVND (reference sequence). This CDR3 contains 14 residues. Here the CDR3 DNA reads TGTGCCAGTAGGCGGGACAGGGGATTGAACACCATATATTTT. Residues: CASRRDRGLNTIYF.

The V call is TRBV9, the J call TRBJ1-3, with a weak D call TRBD1 (6 bases). Germline V gives CDR1 SGDLS, CDR2 YYNGEE. With 3 bases removed from V and 0 bases from J, the gap between germline ends came to 13 bases. The CDR3 consists of 16 residues. CDR3 in DNA: TGTGCCAGCAGCGCCTACACAGGGAACTCTGGAAACACCATATATTTT. Residues: CASSAYTGNSGNTIYF. Combining the CDR3 with reference TRBV9 and TRBJ1-3 gives the whole variable domain DSGVTQTPKHLITATGQRVTLRCSPRSGDLSVYWYQQSLDQGLQFLIQYYNGEERAKGNILERFSAQQFPDLHSELNLSSLELGDSALYFCASSAYTGNSGNTIYFGEGSWLTVV.

The gene calls are TRBV6-1 and TRBJ1-5, with 10 bases identical to TRBD1. Germline V gene sequence: CDR1 MNHNS, CDR2 SASEGT. The CDR3 has 15 residues. J lost 9 bases, V lost 5 bases, and 10 bases had no gene match. The CDR3 protein is CASSPSGTGVPPQHF. The DNA for the CDR3 is TGTGCCAGCAGTCCCTCCGGGACAGGGGTTCCGCCCCAGCATTTT.

This rearrangement joins TRBV6-6 to TRBJ1-1, with D hard to call. Germline lookup yields CDR1 MNHNY and CDR2 SVGAGI (reference sequence). V dropped 6 bases and J dropped 1 base, with 18 bases sitting between them. This CDR3 comprises 16 residues. In DNA, the CDR3 is TGTGCCAGCAGCTTCAACACACGAACGCCGAACACTGAAGCTTTCTTT. It is translated as CASSFNTRTPNTEAFF.

This rearrangement joins TRBV6-1 to TRBJ1-3, with D unresolved. Germline assignment: CDR1 MNHNS and CDR2 SASEGT. V was trimmed by 8 bases and J by 1 base, leaving 12 bases between them. CDR3 size: 14 residues. The CDR3 protein is CASGAMLSGNTIYF. CDR3 coding DNA: TGTGCCAGCGGAGCCATGCTATCTGGAAACACCATATATTTT.

The gene calls are TRBV5-1 and TRBJ2-3; D is unresolved. Trimming left V 4 bases short and J 0 bases short, with 3 bases between. This CDR3 spans 12 amino acids. Per germline, CDR1 SGHRS and CDR2 YFSETQ. Written as DNA, the CDR3 is TGCGCCAGCAGCGACAGCACAGATACGCAGTATTTT. This encodes CASSDSTDTQYF. Drawing the rest from reference TRBV5-1 and TRBJ2-3, the complete variable domain is KAGVTQTPRYLIKTRGQQVTLSCSPISGHRSVSWYQQTPGQGLQFLFEYFSETQRNKGNFPGRFSGRQFSNSRSEMNVSTLELGDSALYLCASSDSTDTQYFGPGTRLTVL.

V gene TRBV12-5 combines with J gene TRBJ2-3; 12 bases are shared with TRBD2. In germline, CDR1 is LGHNT, CDR2 FRNRAP. V gave up 4 bases and J gave up 3 bases; unmatched junction bases: 2. The CDR3 spans 15 residues. DNA for the CDR3: TGTGCTAGTGGTTCGGGACTAGCGGGTACAGATACGCAGTATTTT. Its protein product is CASGSGLAGTDTQYF.

The chain employs TRBV2 and TRBJ2-5, with 7 bases matching TRBD2. Losses at the gene ends were 3 bases for V and 5 bases for J; bases not matched to a gene: 9. This CDR3 comprises 15 residues. Germline V gives CDR1 SNHLY, CDR2 FYNNEI. This chain's CDR3 is CASSETAGREETQYF. In DNA, the CDR3 is TGTGCCAGCAGTGAGACGGCGGGGCGGGAGGAGACCCAGTACTTC.

Comments on this clone: An end of the junction does not agree with germline; a read error may underlie this. The chain combines TRBV7-2 with TRBJ2-3, with a weak D call TRBD2 (6 bases). There are 14 residues in the CDR3. CDR1 and CDR2 from the germline V gene are SGHTA and FQGNSA. CDR3 DNA sequence: TGTGCCAGCAGCTTGACTAGTCGCACAGATATGCAGTATTTT. Its translation: CASSLTSRTDMQYF.

The rearrangement uses TRBV6-6 and TRBJ1-2; 11 bases are shared with TRBD1. This CDR3 is built from 14 residues. The germline gives CDR1 MNHNY, CDR2 SVGAGI (reference sequence). Trimming took 6 bases from V and 8 from J; bases not matched to a gene: 8. The CDR3 DNA follows: TGTGCCAGCAGGGACCCGGACAGGGGGCGAGGCTACACCTTC. This codes for CASRDPDRGRGYTF.

This chain links TRBV2 with TRBJ1-5; 9 bases fit TRBD1. CDR3 size: 15 residues. The germline CDR1 and CDR2 sequences are SNHLY and FYNNEI. V shed 3 bases, J shed 2 bases, and the junction held 2 bases outside the gene matches. The DNA of the CDR3 is TGTGCCAGCAGTGATCGGGACAGGGGCAATCAGCCCCAGCATTTT. Translated, it gives CASSDRDRGNQPQHF.

The chain is built from TRBV9 and TRBJ2-5; TRBD2 is a possible D gene (7 bases). TRBJ2-7 explains the end of the DNA better; the J call may be wrong. This CDR3 is built from 17 residues. Germline V gives CDR1 SGDLS, CDR2 YYNGEE. CDR3 coding DNA: TGTGCCAGCAGAGATGTAAGGGGGGACTATATACACTACGAGCAGTACTTC. Its protein is CASRDVRGDYIHYEQYF.

The chain combines TRBV7-2 with TRBJ1-2; TRBD1 might be the D (5 bases). CDR3 size: 14 residues. V lost 5 bases to trimming and J lost 3 bases, with 13 bases between them. Per the germline V gene, CDR1 is SGHTA and CDR2 is FQGNSA. This CDR3 is CASSPRGGDYGYTF. CDR3 bases: TGTGCCAGCAGCCCGCGAGGAGGGGACTATGGCTACACCTTC.

V is TRBV30 and J is TRBJ1-2; 7 nucleotides align to TRBD1. V shed 3 bases and J 0 bases; nucleotides not matched to a gene: 7. Germline values: CDR1 GTSNPN, CDR2 SVGIG (reference sequence). This CDR3 region has 15 residues. CDR3 residues: CAWRRTGTSNYGYTF. The CDR3 DNA reads TGTGCCTGGAGGCGGACAGGTACTTCTAACTATGGCTACACCTTC.

The genes are TRBV11-3 and TRBJ1-3; no firm D call. V was pared by 5 bases and J by 9 bases, with 17 bases between. The CDR3 is 14 amino acids. CDR1 SGHNT and CDR2 YENEEA come from the germline V gene. This CDR3 is CASSPGRLKGTIYF. The CDR3 DNA follows: TGTGCCAGCAGCCCCGGACGGCTCAAGGGCACCATATATTTT.